This TCR beta chain was sequenced in a study of blood T cell repertoires in COVID-19. About the study: The United States, Italy and Spain provided the acute and convalescent COVID-19 samples. In each case, the material was cDNA or gDNA derived from T cells, B-cell-depleted T cells, or PBMCs.

Methods used by the authors: Estimated nucleated cell counts came from reference gene primer amplification. The assay was immunoSEQ multiplex PCR, and TCRdb's table has in-frame clones only and misses some. The DNA gave D and trimming, while V, J and clone size come from that table. The sample yields hundreds of thousands of clones, 70% to 90% seen once. Germline CDR1 SGHTA, CDR2 FQGTGA. This CDR3 region has 13 residues. V lost 5 bases and J lost 6, with 11 bases in between. The clonotype was recovered from a man between 35 and 55 years old with acute or convalescent COVID-19. The gene calls are TRBV7-3 and TRBJ2-1; maybe TRBD2 (6 bases). The source material was peripheral blood. The CDR3 sequence is CASSLGEANEQFF. In nucleotides, the CDR3 is TGTGCCAGCAGCCTGGGGGAGGCCAATGAGCAGTTCTTC.